Here is one TCR beta chain with its context. Germline-derived CDR1 and CDR2 are LNHDA and SQIVND (reference sequence). After removal of 5 bases from V and 10 bases from J, the junction contained 12 bases not matched to a gene. The CDR3 extends over 15 amino acids. The data originate from a study of blood T cell repertoires in COVID-19. In the study overall: T cells, B-cell-depleted T cells, or PBMCs supplied cDNA or gDNA.

TCRdb's table, derived via immunoSEQ multiplex PCR, lists solely in-frame clones and lacks some. The table includes some 80,000 clones, 82% detected once. This sequence joins TRBV19 and TRBJ1-4; the match to TRBD1 covers 8 bases. The receptor's source is a woman aged 70-85 years with acute or convalescent COVID-19. Sequencing was performed on peripheral blood. The CDR3 spells CASSPRQGSTGKLFF. The CDR3 nucleotides are TGTGCCAGTAGTCCCCGACAGGGGAGTACGGGAAAACTGTTTTTT. The entire variable domain, with the rest obtained from reference TRBV19 and TRBJ1-4, is as follows: DGGITQSPKYLFRKEGQNVTLSCEQNLNHDAMYWYRQDPGQGLRLIYYSQIVNDFQKGDIAEGYSVSREKKESFPLTVTSAQKNPTAFYLCASSPRQGSTGKLFFGSGTQLSVL.